The 30 T cell receptor beta chains given below trace back to one sample, sequenced in a study of T cell changes during pregnancy in multiple sclerosis. Profiling relied on immunoSEQ multiplex PCR, and the TCRdb table lists in-frame clones only, not all of them. The sample contains over 80,000 clones, just over 90% of which appear only once. Sequencing was performed on peripheral blood, taken in the second trimester of pregnancy. These receptors were taken from a female donor in good health, enrolled as a control in a pregnancy study.

The chain combines TRBV27 with TRBJ2-5; D might be TRBD2 (6 bases). The CDR3 extends over 14 amino acids. Germline CDR1 is MNHEY and CDR2 is SMNVEV (reference sequence). The V and J ends lost 9 bases and 3 bases respectively, with 17 bases between them. CDR3 sequence: CARMGLRGKETQYF. The CDR3 DNA is TGTGCCAGGATGGGGTTGCGGGGAAAAGAGACCCAGTACTTC.

The chain carries TRBV18 and TRBJ1-1; D is ambiguous. Germline-derived CDR1 and CDR2 are KGHSH and LQKENI. This CDR3 comprises 15 residues. The V and J ends lost 2 bases and 1 base respectively, with 11 bases between them. CDR3 sequence: CASSPSIQANTEAFF. The CDR3 DNA follows: TGTGCCAGCTCACCATCCATCCAGGCGAACACTGAAGCTTTCTTT.

The V call is TRBV5-1, the J call TRBJ2-7; D unclear. CDR1 is SGHRS and CDR2 is YFSETQ in the germline V gene. V was cut by 2 bases and J by 4 bases, with 10 bases left in between. CDR3 length: 13 amino acids. The CDR3 sequence: CASSLPGPYEQYF. CDR3 DNA sequence: TGCGCCAGCAGCTTACCAGGTCCGTACGAGCAGTACTTC.

The chain couples TRBV4-1 to TRBJ1-1, with 7 bases matching TRBD1. From germline, CDR1 is MGHRA and CDR2 YSYEKL. CDR3 length: 15 amino acids. The trim removed 0 bases at V and 2 bases at J, leaving 3 bases unmatched. The CDR3 spells CASSQEGTVNTEAFF. The CDR3 DNA reads TGCGCCAGCAGCCAAGAGGGGACAGTCAACACTGAAGCTTTCTTT.

The chain joins TRBV11-2 to TRBJ1-1; 7 positions match TRBD1. V shed 5 bases, J shed 1 base, and the junction held 7 bases outside the gene matches. The germline V gene has CDR1 SGHAT and CDR2 FQNNGV. CDR3 length: 15 residues. The CDR3 is CASSLLTGSNTEAFF. CDR3 sequence (DNA): TGTGCCAGCAGCCTATTGACAGGGTCGAACACTGAAGCTTTCTTT. The entire variable domain, with the rest obtained from reference TRBV11-2 and TRBJ1-1, is as follows: EAGVAQSPRYKIIEKRQSVAFWCNPISGHATLYWYQQILGQGPKLLIQFQNNGVVDDSQLPKDRFSAERLKGVDSTLKIQPAKLEDSAVYLCASSLLTGSNTEAFFGQGTRLTVV.

The chain combines TRBV5-6 with TRBJ2-7; a weak D match, TRBD2 (5 bases). Germline V CDR1 and CDR2: SGHDT, YYEEEE. This CDR3 contains 12 residues. V was pared by 6 bases and J by 6 bases, with 13 bases between. Here the CDR3 reads CASKRRTGEQYF. The CDR3, as DNA: TGTGCCAGCAAACGGAGGACTGGCGAGCAGTACTTC.

The genes are TRBV5-4 and TRBJ1-2; 8 positions match TRBD1. The V gene's germline CDR1 is SGHNT and CDR2 YYREEE (reference sequence). CDR3 length: 13 amino acids. After removal of 2 bases from V and 8 bases from J, the junction contained 5 bases not matched to a gene. The CDR3, as DNA: TGTGCCAGCAGCTTCCAGGGGGCAGACGGCTACACCTTC. Translation: CASSFQGADGYTF.

J is TRBJ2-7 and V is TRBV2, with 12 bases matching TRBD2. V shed 6 bases and J 4 bases; nucleotides not matched to a gene: 7. The CDR3 extends over 15 amino acids. Germline lookup yields CDR1 SNHLY and CDR2 FYNNEI. The CDR3 DNA reads TGTGCCAGCAGCCGACTAGCGGGAGCCCAATACGAGCAGTACTTC. It encodes CASSRLAGAQYEQYF.

The chain carries TRBV7-9 and TRBJ2-1, with 7 bases aligning to TRBD1. Germline assignment: CDR1 SEHNR and CDR2 FQNEAQ (reference sequence). With V trimmed by 7 bases and J by 7 bases, 7 bases remained unmatched. This CDR3 has 13 residues. The CDR3 DNA is TGTGCCAGCACCACAGGGGTGTCGAATGAGCAGTTCTTC. Translating it yields CASTTGVSNEQFF.

CDR3: CASSLDRGRKETQYF. The DNA for the CDR3 is TGTGCCAGCAGTCTCGACAGGGGGCGGAAGGAGACCCAGTACTTC. The J gene is TRBJ2-5, the V gene TRBV7-2; TRBD1 matches 10 bases. J lost 5 bases, V lost 6 bases, and 9 bases had no gene match. The CDR3 loop spans 15 amino acids. Germline V gives CDR1 SGHTA, CDR2 FQGNSA.

The chain employs TRBV30 and TRBJ2-1; D possibly corresponds to TRBD1 (5 bases). CDR1 and CDR2 from the germline V gene are GTSNPN and SVGIG (reference sequence). The CDR3 has 10 residues. Trimming stripped 1 base from V and 10 bases from J, with 5 bases between. The CDR3 protein is CAWSEGEQFF. The CDR3 coding sequence is TGTGCCTGGAGTGAGGGGGAGCAGTTCTTC.

The chain combines TRBV7-8 with TRBJ2-3, with D uncertain. Germline-derived CDR1 and CDR2 are SGHVS and FQNEAQ. The CDR3 consists of 12 residues. V lost 5 bases and J 14 bases, leaving 17 bases between the germline ends. CDR3 nucleotides: TGTGCCAGCAGCCCCCGAAGAGGCCCCTGGTATTTT. Translation gives CASSPRRGPWYF.

The chain employs TRBV5-1 and TRBJ1-2; D is possibly TRBD1 (5 bases). CDR1 is SGHRS and CDR2 is YFSETQ in the germline V gene. Trimming left V 0 bases short and J 6 bases short, with 9 bases between. This CDR3 region has 13 residues. The CDR3 here is CASSLGSGHGYTF. CDR3 DNA: TGCGCCAGCAGCTTGGGGTCAGGGCATGGCTACACCTTC.

The chain is built from TRBV16 and TRBJ2-5, with D tentatively TRBD1 (5 bases). Germline loops: CDR1 KGHSY, CDR2 FQNENV. This CDR3 has 15 amino acids. V dropped 4 bases and J dropped 0 bases, with 12 bases sitting between them. The CDR3 DNA reads TGTGCCAGCAGCCGCCTCTCCAGGGACCAAGAGACCCAGTACTTC. Translating gives CASSRLSRDQETQYF. The complete variable domain, with remaining parts taken from reference TRBV16 and TRBJ2-5, reads GEEVAQTPKHLVRGEGQKAKLYCAPIKGHSYVFWYQQVLKNEFKFLISFQNENVFDETGMPKERFSAKCLPNSPCSLEIQATKLEDSAVYFCASSRLSRDQETQYFGPGTRLLVL.

The rearrangement links TRBV28 to TRBJ1-2, with D possibly TRBD1 on 6 matching bases. CDR3 size: 15 residues. Per germline, CDR1 MDHEN and CDR2 SYDVKM. Trimming took off 3 bases at V and 8 bases at J, with 19 bases between the two ends. CDR3 DNA: TGTGCCAGCAGTTTGTCCAGGGGAGGGCCAGGAGGCTACACCTTC. Amino acid sequence: CASSLSRGGPGGYTF.

The gene calls are TRBV10-1 and TRBJ2-7; perhaps TRBD2 as D (6 bases). This CDR3 contains 16 residues. The V gene's germline CDR1 is WNHNN and CDR2 SYGVQD (reference sequence). V shed 2 bases and J shed 9 bases, with 23 bases lying between them. The DNA for the CDR3 is TGCGCCAGCAGTGAGAGCCGGACTATCAACCCTCAAGGGCAGTACTTC. Its protein is CASSESRTINPQGQYF.

V and J are TRBV6-5 and TRBJ2-3; D possibly corresponds to TRBD1 (5 bases). Germline V gene sequence: CDR1 MNHEY, CDR2 SVGAGI. The CDR3 runs 15 residues. V was cut by 7 bases and J by 0 bases, with 14 bases left in between. The CDR3 loop is CASTPGRASTDTQYF. CDR3 nucleotides: TGTGCCAGCACCCCCGGCAGGGCTAGCACAGATACGCAGTATTTT.

This sequence joins TRBV2 and TRBJ1-1, with D maybe TRBD1 (5 bases). V was pared by 6 bases and J by 6 bases, with 20 bases between. CDR3 length equals 15 residues. The germline V gene encodes CDR1 SNHLY and CDR2 FYNNEI. This CDR3 reads CASSGQGEIIAEAFF. DNA for the CDR3: TGTGCCAGCAGCGGGCAGGGTGAGATTATCGCTGAAGCTTTCTTT.

V usage is TRBV5-4 and J usage is TRBJ2-1, with TRBD2 matching over 10 bases. From germline, CDR1 is SGHNT and CDR2 YYREEE (reference sequence). Trimming removed 4 bases from V and 2 bases from J; junction bases left unmatched: 6. This CDR3 is built from 16 residues. The CDR3 nucleotides are TGTGCCAGCAGCAGTGCTAGCGGGAGAGCCTACAATGAGCAGTTCTTC. This translates into CASSSASGRAYNEQFF.

The chain is built from TRBV7-9 and TRBJ1-5, with a weak D call TRBD1 (5 bases). The CDR3 runs 16 residues. CDR1 is SEHNR, CDR2 FQNEAQ, per germline (reference sequence). V was cut by 4 bases and J by 5 bases, with 18 bases left in between. CDR3 in DNA: TGTGCCAGCAGCTCCGGGGGACGCCTGGACGATCAGCCCCAGCATTTT. Translating gives CASSSGGRLDDQPQHF. The variable domain in full, completed from reference TRBV7-9 and TRBJ1-5, reads DTGVSQNPRHKITKRGQNVTFRCDPISEHNRLYWYRQTLGQGPEFLTYFQNEAQLEKSRLLSDRFSAERPKGSFSTLEIQRTEQGDSAMYLCASSSGGRLDDQPQHFGDGTRLSIL.

The gene calls are TRBV25-1 and TRBJ1-2; 10 bases are a match to TRBD1. The CDR3 loop spans 14 amino acids. The V gene end was trimmed by 7 bases and the J gene end by 4 bases; junction bases not matched to a gene: 6. Germline V gene lookup returns CDR1 MGHDK and CDR2 SYGVNS. CDR3 sequence: CASTRGQGSYGYTF. In DNA, the CDR3 is TGTGCCAGCACCCGGGGACAGGGGTCCTATGGCTACACCTTC.

The chain uses TRBV6-6 and TRBJ1-2; D is possibly TRBD1 (6 bases). This CDR3 contains 13 residues. Trimming removed 6 bases at V and 5 bases at J, with 13 bases between. Per the germline V gene, CDR1 is MNHNY and CDR2 is SVGAGI (reference sequence). The CDR3 DNA reads as TGTGCCAGCAGCTATCGCCAGGGGTATGGCTACACCTTC. As protein: CASSYRQGYGYTF.

The V and J genes are TRBV6-6 and TRBJ1-6; 9 bases line up with TRBD1. Germline values: CDR1 MNHNY, CDR2 SVGAGI (reference sequence). The CDR3 is 16 residues long. V gave up 5 bases and J gave up 6 bases; unmatched junction bases: 8. The CDR3: CASSHIPGQGNSPLHF. The CDR3 DNA follows: TGTGCCAGCAGTCATATTCCGGGACAGGGTAATTCACCCCTCCACTTT.

This clone was counted a single time. The V and J genes are TRBV19 and TRBJ1-1; possibly TRBD1 for D (6 bases). Trimming removed 6 bases from V and 0 bases from J, with 14 bases in between. Per the germline V gene, CDR1 is LNHDA and CDR2 is SQIVND (reference sequence). The CDR3 sequence is 15 residues long. CDR3 protein: CASSVPGQLNTEAFF. CDR3 DNA: TGTGCCAGTAGCGTACCCGGACAGTTGAACACTGAAGCTTTCTTT.

The chain uses TRBV11-2 and TRBJ1-2; 9 nucleotides align to TRBD1. V was clipped by 2 bases and J by 1 base; unmatched bases: 5. The germline gives CDR1 SGHAT, CDR2 FQNNGV. This CDR3 comprises 16 residues. The CDR3 spells CASSLLQGAFNYGYTF. The DNA for the CDR3 is TGTGCCAGCAGCTTATTACAGGGGGCATTTAACTATGGCTACACCTTC.

J is TRBJ2-7 and V is TRBV27; the D gene is possibly TRBD2 (6 bases). Between the trimmed V and J ends, which lost 0 bases and 4 bases, there was a span of 10 bases. The CDR3 covers 14 residues. In germline, CDR1 is MNHEY, CDR2 SMNVEV (reference sequence). The CDR3 protein is CASSLSLGGYEQYF. The CDR3, as DNA: TGTGCCAGCAGTTTATCCCTGGGAGGATACGAGCAGTACTTC.

This clone was observed a handful of times. This sample includes further DNA sequences coding for the same CDR3. As DNA, the CDR3 is TGTGCCAGCAGTCCTACAGGGGACTATGGCTACACCTTC. Translation: CASSPTGDYGYTF. This chain connects TRBV6-6 to TRBJ1-2, with TRBD1 matching over 7 bases. CDR1 is MNHNY and CDR2 is SVGAGI in the germline V gene (reference sequence). V was clipped by 5 bases and J by 3 bases; unmatched bases: 3. The CDR3 length is 13 residues.

This clone appeared once. V usage is TRBV11-2 and J usage is TRBJ2-7; D possibly corresponds to TRBD2 (6 bases). The CDR3 is 14 residues long. Germline V lookup: CDR1 SGHAT, CDR2 FQNNGV. V lost 5 bases and J 1 base, leaving 12 bases between the germline ends. Here the CDR3 reads CASSATGLSYEQYF. The CDR3, as DNA: TGTGCCAGCAGCGCCACGGGACTTTCCTACGAGCAGTACTTC.

The rearrangement links TRBV6-5 to TRBJ2-7; the match to TRBD1 covers 8 bases. The germline gives CDR1 MNHEY, CDR2 SVGAGI. This CDR3 comprises 14 residues. The V segment lost 6 bases and the J segment 3 bases; nucleotides outside the gene matches: 7. CDR3 DNA: TGTGCCAGCAGCCTCAGGGGGCTTTTCTACGAGCAGTACTTC. Its protein is CASSLRGLFYEQYF.

This sequence joins TRBV5-1 and TRBJ2-2; a weak D match, TRBD2 (5 bases). Germline lookup yields CDR1 SGHRS and CDR2 YFSETQ. The CDR3 totals 15 residues. Trimming shortened V by 0 bases and J by 4 bases, and 10 bases separated the two germline ends. The CDR3 region is CASSLVAITTGELFF. In DNA, the CDR3 is TGCGCCAGCAGCTTGGTAGCGATTACCACCGGGGAGCTGTTTTTT.